What follows are 12 T cell receptor beta chains derived from one specimen sequenced in a study of beta chain features in type 1 diabetes. The study reverse transcribed the entire isolated RNA, so it sequenced expressed TCRB transcripts. Sequencing used immunoSEQ multiplex PCR; TCRdb keeps in-frame clones, though not all of them. The sample includes 40,000 to 45,000 clones, 51% of them seen just once. Material for sequencing was Tregs from blood. The receptor source for this set is a woman between 18 and 30 years old in good health.

The rearrangement uses TRBV7-9 and TRBJ2-2, with TRBD2 matching over 10 bases. The trim removed 4 bases at V and 5 bases at J, leaving 4 bases unmatched. CDR1 is SEHNR and CDR2 is FQNEAQ in the germline V gene (reference sequence). The CDR3 covers 15 residues. CDR3 sequence: CASSWPGLATGELFF. CDR3 DNA: TGTGCCAGCAGCTGGCCGGGACTAGCGACCGGGGAGCTGTTTTTT.

The chain uses TRBV6-1 and TRBJ1-3; tentative D call: TRBD1 (5 bases). Trimming stripped 0 bases from V and 0 bases from J, with 9 bases between. There are 16 residues in the CDR3. Looked up from germline, CDR1 is MNHNS and CDR2 is SASEGT. The CDR3: CASSEASGGSGNTIYF. The CDR3 bases are TGTGCCAGCAGTGAAGCATCGGGGGGCTCTGGAAACACCATATATTTT.

The chain combines TRBV30 with TRBJ2-1, with 15 bases aligning to TRBD2. V shed 5 bases, J shed 4 bases, and the junction held 21 bases outside the gene matches. The CDR3 is 21 residues long. CDR1 GTSNPN and CDR2 SVGIG come from the germline V gene (reference sequence). The CDR3 sequence is CAWSGPRRTSGRAPAYNEQFF. The CDR3 bases are TGTGCCTGGTCGGGCCCACGACGGACTAGCGGGAGGGCCCCGGCATACAATGAGCAGTTCTTC. The complete variable domain, with remaining parts taken from reference TRBV30 and TRBJ2-1, reads SQTIHQWPATLVQPVGSPLSLECTVEGTSNPNLYWYRQAAGRGLQLLFYSVGIGQISSEVPQNLSASRPQDRQFILSSKKLLLSDSGFYLCAWSGPRRTSGRAPAYNEQFFGPGTRLTVL.

V gene TRBV5-6 combines with J gene TRBJ1-1, with D possibly TRBD1 on 6 matching bases. There are 15 residues in the CDR3. In germline, CDR1 is SGHDT, CDR2 YYEEEE. Trimming pared 3 bases from V and 5 bases from J, leaving 17 bases between. The CDR3 here is CASSWALRGGTEAFF. For the CDR3, the DNA is TGTGCCAGCAGCTGGGCTCTCAGGGGTGGGACTGAAGCTTTCTTT.

This clone was seen just once. The CDR3 region is CASRRQGWGTVLADPSYNEQFF. Written as DNA, the CDR3 is TGTGCCAGTAGGCGCCAGGGTTGGGGGACCGTACTAGCGGACCCCTCCTACAATGAGCAGTTCTTC. The V gene is TRBV19, the J gene TRBJ2-1; 8 positions agree with TRBD2. In germline, CDR1 is LNHDA, CDR2 SQIVND (reference sequence). The CDR3 spans 22 residues. Trimming at V came to 6 bases and at J to 0 bases, leaving 25 bases not matched to a gene.

The chain uses TRBV2 and TRBJ2-7, with 7 positions matching TRBD1. Germline CDR1 is SNHLY and CDR2 is FYNNEI. The CDR3 covers 13 residues. Germline trimming cut 8 bases from V and 3 bases from J; bases unmatched to any gene: 7. The CDR3 DNA follows: TGTGCCAGCCGACGGGACAGTATCTACGAGCAGTACTTC. Its translation is CASRRDSIYEQYF.

This rearrangement joins TRBV29-1 to TRBJ2-6, with D perhaps TRBD2 (5 bases). The better agreement between TRBJ2-7 and the DNA end casts doubt on the J call. CDR3 length equals 13 residues. Germline V gene data show CDR1 as SQVTM and CDR2 as ANQGSEA. The CDR3 region is CSVGVGSFYEQYF. The CDR3 bases are TGCAGCGTTGGGGTGGGGAGCTTCTACGAGCAGTACTTC.

This clone was seen a handful of times. The chain has TRBV29-1 and TRBJ2-7, with 9 bases identical to TRBD1. The CDR3 has 13 residues. Germline CDR1 is SQVTM and CDR2 is ANQGSEA. J lost 7 bases, V lost 4 bases, and 8 bases had no gene match. CDR3 DNA: TGCAGCGTTGGTTGGGGACAGGGTTTGGAGCAGTACTTC. Amino acids: CSVGWGQGLEQYF.

This rearrangement joins TRBV27 to TRBJ2-1; possibly TRBD1 for D (6 bases). The CDR3 is 15 amino acids. V shed 6 bases and J shed 5 bases, with 17 bases lying between them. The germline gives CDR1 MNHEY, CDR2 SMNVEV (reference sequence). For the CDR3, the DNA is TGTGCCAGCAGCTCCGGGACACCAACGAACAATGAGCAGTTCTTC. Translation gives CASSSGTPTNNEQFF.

The gene calls are TRBV30 and TRBJ1-1; D is ambiguous. Trimming stripped 0 bases from V and 0 bases from J, with 8 bases between. Germline assignment: CDR1 GTSNPN and CDR2 SVGIG (reference sequence). The CDR3 has 14 residues. CDR3 sequence: CAWSVQVMNTEAFF. The CDR3 region has the DNA TGTGCCTGGAGTGTACAAGTCATGAACACTGAAGCTTTCTTT.

Only a few counts were recorded for this clone. The chain joins TRBV7-2 to TRBJ1-4; D gene unclear. CDR1 and CDR2 from the germline V gene are SGHTA and FQGNSA. The CDR3 loop spans 17 amino acids. V lost 2 bases and J lost 6, with 19 bases in between. The CDR3 nucleotides are TGTGCCAGCAGCTTATTCGGGCCGGGATCCGGCGATGAAAAACTGTTTTTT. This gives the protein CASSLFGPGSGDEKLFF.

The V and J genes are TRBV6-1 and TRBJ2-2; a possible D gene is TRBD2 (6 bases). Germline lookup yields CDR1 MNHNS and CDR2 SASEGT. This CDR3 contains 13 residues. V shed 7 bases and J shed 7 bases, with 13 bases lying between them. CDR3 loop: CASTMGLRGELFF. For the CDR3, the DNA is TGTGCCAGCACCATGGGACTGCGCGGGGAGCTGTTTTTT.